This entry describes one TCR beta chain. The antigen remains unidentified. The naive CD8 fraction comprised CD45RO-negative cells positively selected for CCR7 and excluded terminally differentiated effector memory CD45RA+ cells. The data originate from a study of shared clonotypes between healthy human individuals. Study outcomes and limitations: Expectations were that clonotype sharing among donors would be affected by sequencing depth.

Some clones are missing from TCRdb's copy, which holds only in-frame ones; the method was immunoSEQ multiplex PCR. Of about 2 million clones listed, approximately 94% are singletons. This clonotype originated in a man between 18 and 29 years old in good health. Sequencing was performed on naive CD8+ T cells sorted from blood.

The CDR3 coding sequence is TGTGCCTGGAGTATAGCAGACGGGTCTGAAGCTTTCTTT. Amino acid sequence: CAWSIADGSEAFF. The gene calls are TRBV30 and TRBJ1-1; D ambiguous. Germline CDR1 GTSNPN, CDR2 SVGIG (reference sequence). CDR3 size: 13 residues. V gave up 2 bases and J gave up 6 bases, with 13 bases separating them.